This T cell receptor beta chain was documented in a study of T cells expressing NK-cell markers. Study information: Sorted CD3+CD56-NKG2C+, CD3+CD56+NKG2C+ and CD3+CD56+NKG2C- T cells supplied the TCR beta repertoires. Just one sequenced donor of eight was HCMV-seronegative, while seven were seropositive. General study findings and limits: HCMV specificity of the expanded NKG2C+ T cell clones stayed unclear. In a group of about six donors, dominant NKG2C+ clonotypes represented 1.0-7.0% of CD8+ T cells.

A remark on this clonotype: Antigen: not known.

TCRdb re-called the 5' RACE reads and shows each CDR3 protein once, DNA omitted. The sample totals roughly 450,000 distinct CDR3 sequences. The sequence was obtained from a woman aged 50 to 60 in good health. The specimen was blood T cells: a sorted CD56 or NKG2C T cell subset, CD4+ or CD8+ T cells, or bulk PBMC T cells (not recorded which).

CDR3: CSASASRGNIGTRETQYF. The V gene is TRBV20-1, the J gene TRBJ2-5; the TCRdb call, TRBD2, lacks DNA for checking. From germline, CDR1 is DFQATT and CDR2 SNEGSKA (reference sequence). The CDR3 length is 18 residues.